Given below is one T cell receptor beta chain in context. Per germline, CDR1 SNHLY and CDR2 FYNNEI. V lost 6 bases and J lost 0; bases outside the gene matches: 5. The length of the CDR3 is 14 residues. This sample was taken from a study of blood T cell repertoires in COVID-19. Followed over time, Seattle patients had been enrolled while infection was active. Per the original data handling: Scientists estimated how many nucleated cells there were by amplifying reference gene primers. TCRdb keeps only in-frame clones here, not all; method: immunoSEQ multiplex PCR. V and J calls and clone size are those listed in that table; D and trimming were worked out from the DNA. The table records roughly 200,000 clones, roughly 88% of them present only once.

This TCR was recovered from a man aged 50 to 59 with COVID-19, enrolled during active disease. Sequencing used peripheral blood. The chain joins TRBV2 to TRBJ2-7; 7 bases fit TRBD1. The CDR3 nucleotides read TGTGCCAGCAGCTTGGACAGGCCCTCCTACGAGCAGTACTTC. Its translation: CASSLDRPSYEQYF. Full variable domain (missing parts from reference TRBV2 and TRBJ2-7): EPEVTQTPSHQVTQMGQEVILRCVPISNHLYFYWYRQILGQKVEFLVSFYNNEISEKSEIFDDQFSVERPDGSNFTLKIRSTKLEDSAMYFCASSLDRPSYEQYFGPGTRLTVT.